The T cell receptor beta chain described here comes from a study of cytomegalovirus exposure and HLA in healthy donors. Study context: Out of about 410 genotyped donors, less than 90% belonged to the Caucasian-associated ancestry cluster. Study results and limitations: Analyzed later, association rates of TCRs varied across HLA loci, with DRB1 most and HLA-C fewest.

CDR1 is SGDLS, CDR2 YYNGEE, per germline. Deletions cut 0 bases from V and 2 bases from J, with 10 bases between. The length of the CDR3 is 15 residues. Comment on this clone: Antigen unknown.

With 60 Vbeta and 13 Jbeta primers, the PCR was carried out. TCRdb's table, derived via immunoSEQ multiplex PCR, lists solely in-frame clones and lacks some. The sample carries around 150,000 clones, 65% to 90% recorded once. While unrecorded immune exposures were likely, the donors were nominally healthy when sampled. The sequence was obtained from a man between 50 and 59 years old in good health and CMV-seropositive. This chain joins TRBV9 and TRBJ2-3, with no clear D. The source material was PBMCs. The CDR3 sequence is CASSVDSDHTDTQYF. The CDR3 bases are TGTGCCAGCAGCGTAGACTCCGATCACACAGATACGCAGTATTTT.